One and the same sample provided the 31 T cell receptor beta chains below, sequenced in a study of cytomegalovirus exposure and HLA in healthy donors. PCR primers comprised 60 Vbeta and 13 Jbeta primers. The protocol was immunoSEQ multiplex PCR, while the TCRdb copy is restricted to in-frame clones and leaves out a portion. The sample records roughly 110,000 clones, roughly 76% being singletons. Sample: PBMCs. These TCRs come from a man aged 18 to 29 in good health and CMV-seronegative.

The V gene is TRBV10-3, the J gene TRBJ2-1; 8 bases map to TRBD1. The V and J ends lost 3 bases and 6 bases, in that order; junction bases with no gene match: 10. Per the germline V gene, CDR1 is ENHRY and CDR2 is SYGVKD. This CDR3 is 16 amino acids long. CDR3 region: CAISDYGGTGPNEQFF. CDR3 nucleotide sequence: TGTGCCATCAGTGATTATGGAGGGACAGGTCCCAATGAGCAGTTCTTC.

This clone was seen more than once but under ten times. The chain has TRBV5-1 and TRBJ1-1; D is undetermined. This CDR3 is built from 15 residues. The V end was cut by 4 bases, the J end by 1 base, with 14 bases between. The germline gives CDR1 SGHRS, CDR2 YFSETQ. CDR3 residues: CASSPPGPQNTEAFF. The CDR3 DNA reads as TGCGCCAGCAGCCCTCCAGGTCCGCAGAACACTGAAGCTTTCTTT.

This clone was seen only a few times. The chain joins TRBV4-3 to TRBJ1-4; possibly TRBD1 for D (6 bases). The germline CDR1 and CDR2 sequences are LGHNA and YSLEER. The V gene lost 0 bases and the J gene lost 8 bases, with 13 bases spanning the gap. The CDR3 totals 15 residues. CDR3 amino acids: CASSQEVPQGEKLFF. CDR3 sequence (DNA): TGCGCCAGCAGCCAAGAAGTGCCCCAGGGGGAAAAACTGTTTTTT.

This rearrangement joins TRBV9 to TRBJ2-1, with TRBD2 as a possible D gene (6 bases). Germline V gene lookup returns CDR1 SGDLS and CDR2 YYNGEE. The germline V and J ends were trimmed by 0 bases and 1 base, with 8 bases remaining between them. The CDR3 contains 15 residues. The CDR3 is CASSVGRGSYNEQFF. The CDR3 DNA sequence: TGTGCCAGCAGCGTAGGCCGGGGGTCCTACAATGAGCAGTTCTTC.

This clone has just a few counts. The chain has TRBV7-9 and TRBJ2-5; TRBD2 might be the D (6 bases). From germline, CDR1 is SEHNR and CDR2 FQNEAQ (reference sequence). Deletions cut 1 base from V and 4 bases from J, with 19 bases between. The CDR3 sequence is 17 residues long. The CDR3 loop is CASSLDIGGRAGETQYF. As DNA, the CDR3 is TGTGCCAGCAGCTTAGATATTGGCGGGCGAGCGGGAGAGACCCAGTACTTC.

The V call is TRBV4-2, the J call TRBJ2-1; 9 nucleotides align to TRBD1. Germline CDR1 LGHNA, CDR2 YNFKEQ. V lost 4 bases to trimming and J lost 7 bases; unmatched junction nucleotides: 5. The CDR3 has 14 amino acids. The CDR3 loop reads CASSPWTGENEQFF. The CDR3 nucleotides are TGTGCCAGCAGCCCCTGGACAGGGGAGAATGAGCAGTTCTTC.

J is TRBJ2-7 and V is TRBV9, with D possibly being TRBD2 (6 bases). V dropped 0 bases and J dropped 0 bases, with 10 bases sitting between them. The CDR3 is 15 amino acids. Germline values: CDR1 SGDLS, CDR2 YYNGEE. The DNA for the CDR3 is TGTGCCAGCAGCGTAGCCCCCGGGAGCTCCTACGAGCAGTACTTC. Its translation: CASSVAPGSSYEQYF.

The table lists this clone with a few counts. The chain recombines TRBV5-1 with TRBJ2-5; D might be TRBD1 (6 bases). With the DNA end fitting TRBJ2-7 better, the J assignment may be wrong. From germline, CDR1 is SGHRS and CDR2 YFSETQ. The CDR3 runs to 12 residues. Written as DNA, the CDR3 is TGCGCCAGCAGCCGGGACATCTACGAGCAGTACTTC. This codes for CASSRDIYEQYF.

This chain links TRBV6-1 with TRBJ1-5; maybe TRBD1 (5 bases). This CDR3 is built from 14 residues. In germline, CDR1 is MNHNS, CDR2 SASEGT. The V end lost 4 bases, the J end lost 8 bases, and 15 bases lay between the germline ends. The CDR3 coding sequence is TGTGCCAGCAGTGCCCCCGCGGGGGGTAAGCCCCAGCATTTT. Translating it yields CASSAPAGGKPQHF.

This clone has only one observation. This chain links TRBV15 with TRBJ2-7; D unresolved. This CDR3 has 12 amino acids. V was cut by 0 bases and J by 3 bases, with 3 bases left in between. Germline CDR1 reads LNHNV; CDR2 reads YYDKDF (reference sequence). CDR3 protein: CATSRDRYEQYF. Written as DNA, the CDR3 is TGTGCCACCAGCAGAGATCGCTACGAGCAGTACTTC. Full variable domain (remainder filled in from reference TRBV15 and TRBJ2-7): DAMVIQNPRYQVTQFGKPVTLSCSQTLNHNVMYWYQQKSSQAPKLLFHYYDKDFNNEADTPDNFQSRRPNTSFCFLDIRSPGLGDTAMYLCATSRDRYEQYFGPGTRLTVT.

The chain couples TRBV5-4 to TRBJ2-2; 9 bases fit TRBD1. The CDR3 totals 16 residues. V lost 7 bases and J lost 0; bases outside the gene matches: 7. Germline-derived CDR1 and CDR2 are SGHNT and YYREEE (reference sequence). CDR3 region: CASGQGTFANTGELFF. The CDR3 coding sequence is TGTGCCAGCGGACAGGGGACGTTCGCGAACACCGGGGAGCTGTTTTTT.

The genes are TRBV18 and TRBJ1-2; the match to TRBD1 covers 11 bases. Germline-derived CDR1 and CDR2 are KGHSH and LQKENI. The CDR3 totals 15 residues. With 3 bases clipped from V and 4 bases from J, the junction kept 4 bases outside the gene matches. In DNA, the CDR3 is TGTGCCAGCTCACCCCGGGACAGGGGGGGCTATGGCTACACCTTC. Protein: CASSPRDRGGYGYTF.

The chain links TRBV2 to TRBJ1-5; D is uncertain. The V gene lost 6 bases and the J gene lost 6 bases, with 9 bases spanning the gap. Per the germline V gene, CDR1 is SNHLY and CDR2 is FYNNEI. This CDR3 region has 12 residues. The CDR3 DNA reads TGTGCCAGCAGGAAAACCGGTCAGCCCCAGCATTTT. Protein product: CASRKTGQPQHF.

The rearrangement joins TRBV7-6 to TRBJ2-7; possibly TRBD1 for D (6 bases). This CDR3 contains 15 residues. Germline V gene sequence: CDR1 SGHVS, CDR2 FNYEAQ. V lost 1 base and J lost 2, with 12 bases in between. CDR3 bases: TGTGCCAGCAGCTTAGGCCAGGGGCCCCCCTACGAGCAGTACTTC. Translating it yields CASSLGQGPPYEQYF.

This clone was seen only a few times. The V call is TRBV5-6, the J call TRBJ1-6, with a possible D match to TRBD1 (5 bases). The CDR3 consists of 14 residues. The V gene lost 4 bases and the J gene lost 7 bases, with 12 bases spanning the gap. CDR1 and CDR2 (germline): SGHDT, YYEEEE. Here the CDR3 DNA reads TGTGCCAGCAGCATGACAGCTCTCAATTCACCCCTCCACTTT. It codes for CASSMTALNSPLHF.

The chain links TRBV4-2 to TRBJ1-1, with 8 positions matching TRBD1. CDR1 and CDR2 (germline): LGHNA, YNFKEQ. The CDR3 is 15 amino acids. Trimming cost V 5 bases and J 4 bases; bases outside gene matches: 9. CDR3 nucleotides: TGTGCCAGCAGCTCCCCGACAGGGGAGGGCACTGAAGCTTTCTTT. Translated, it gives CASSSPTGEGTEAFF.

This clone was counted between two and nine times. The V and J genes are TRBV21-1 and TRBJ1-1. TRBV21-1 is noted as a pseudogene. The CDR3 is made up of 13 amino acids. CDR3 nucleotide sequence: TGTGCCAGCAGCAAGGAGTCCGGCACTGAAGCTTTCTTT. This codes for CASSKESGTEAFF.

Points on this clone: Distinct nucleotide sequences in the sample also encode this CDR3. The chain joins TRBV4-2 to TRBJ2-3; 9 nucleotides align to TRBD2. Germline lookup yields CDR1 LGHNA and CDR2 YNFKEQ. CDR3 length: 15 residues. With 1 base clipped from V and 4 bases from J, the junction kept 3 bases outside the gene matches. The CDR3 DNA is TGTGCCAGCAGCCAAGGCGGGGGGGAGGCAGATACGCAGTATTTT. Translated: CASSQGGGEADTQYF.

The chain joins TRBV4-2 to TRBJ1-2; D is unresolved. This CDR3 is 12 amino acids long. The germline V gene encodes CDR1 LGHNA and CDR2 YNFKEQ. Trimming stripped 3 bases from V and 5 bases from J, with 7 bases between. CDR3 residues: CASSHETYGYTF. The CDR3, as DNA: TGTGCCAGCAGCCATGAGACTTATGGCTACACCTTC.

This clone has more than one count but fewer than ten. CDR3 coding DNA: TGCGCCAGCGCAAACGGGGGGGCCAGGGAGACCCAGTACTTC. Translated, it gives CASANGGARETQYF. J is TRBJ2-5 and V is TRBV5-1, with 8 nucleotides matching TRBD2. CDR3 length: 14 amino acids. Germline V gives CDR1 SGHRS, CDR2 YFSETQ. The ends lost 7 bases at V and 5 bases at J; junction bases unmatched: 10.

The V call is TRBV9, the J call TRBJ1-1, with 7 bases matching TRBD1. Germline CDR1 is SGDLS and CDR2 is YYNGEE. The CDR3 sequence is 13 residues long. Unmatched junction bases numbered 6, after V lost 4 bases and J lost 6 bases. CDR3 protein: CASSQGGRAEAFF. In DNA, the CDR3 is TGTGCCAGCAGCCAGGGGGGTCGGGCTGAAGCTTTCTTT.

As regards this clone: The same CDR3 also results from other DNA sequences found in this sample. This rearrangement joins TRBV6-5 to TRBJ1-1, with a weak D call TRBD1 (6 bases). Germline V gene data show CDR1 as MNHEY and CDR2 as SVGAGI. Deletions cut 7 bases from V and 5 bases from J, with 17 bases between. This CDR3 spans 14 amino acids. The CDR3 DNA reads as TGTGCCAGCAATTCTGCAGGGGCCATGACTGAAGCTTTCTTT. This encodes CASNSAGAMTEAFF.

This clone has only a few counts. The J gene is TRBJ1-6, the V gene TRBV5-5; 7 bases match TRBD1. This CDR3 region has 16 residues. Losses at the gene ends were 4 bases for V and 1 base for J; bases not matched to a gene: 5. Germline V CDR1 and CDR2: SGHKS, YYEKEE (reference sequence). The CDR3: CASSAYRGSYNSPLHF. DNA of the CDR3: TGTGCCAGCAGCGCCTACAGGGGATCCTATAATTCACCCCTCCACTTT. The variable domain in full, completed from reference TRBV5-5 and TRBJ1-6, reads DAGVTQSPTHLIKTRGQQVTLRCSPISGHKSVSWYQQVLGQGPQFIFQYYEKEERGRGNFPDRFSARQFPNYSSELNVNALLLGDSALYLCASSAYRGSYNSPLHFGNGTRLTVT.

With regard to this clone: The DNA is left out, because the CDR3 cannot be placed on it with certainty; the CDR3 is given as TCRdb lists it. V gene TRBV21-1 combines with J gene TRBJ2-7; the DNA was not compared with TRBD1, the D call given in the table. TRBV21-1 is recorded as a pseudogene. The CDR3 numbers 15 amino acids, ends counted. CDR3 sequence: CASSKVGTGSYEQYF.

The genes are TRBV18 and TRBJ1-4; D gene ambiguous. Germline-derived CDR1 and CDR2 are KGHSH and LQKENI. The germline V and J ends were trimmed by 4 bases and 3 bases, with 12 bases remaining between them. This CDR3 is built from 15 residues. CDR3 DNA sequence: TGTGCCAGCTCACGCGGGGATGGGGCTAATGAAAAACTGTTTTTT. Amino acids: CASSRGDGANEKLFF.

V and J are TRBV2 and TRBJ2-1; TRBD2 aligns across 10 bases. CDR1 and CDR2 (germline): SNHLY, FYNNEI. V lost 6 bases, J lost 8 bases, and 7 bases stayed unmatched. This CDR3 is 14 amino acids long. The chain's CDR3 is CASRRASGGDEQFF. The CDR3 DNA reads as TGTGCCAGCAGGAGGGCTAGCGGGGGAGATGAGCAGTTCTTC.

The chain's CDR3 is CASSTDEGGESDTQYF. The CDR3 region has the DNA TGTGCCAGTAGTACCGACGAGGGTGGAGAGTCAGATACGCAGTATTTT. The V call is TRBV19, the J call TRBJ2-3; D might be TRBD2 (5 bases). Trimming pared 4 bases from V and 4 bases from J, leaving 18 bases between. The germline CDR1 and CDR2 sequences are LNHDA and SQIVND (reference sequence). The length of the CDR3 is 16 residues.

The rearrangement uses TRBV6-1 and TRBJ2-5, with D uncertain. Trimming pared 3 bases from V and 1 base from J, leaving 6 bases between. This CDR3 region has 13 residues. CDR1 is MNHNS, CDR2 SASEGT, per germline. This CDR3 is CASSDHFQETQYF. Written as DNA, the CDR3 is TGTGCCAGCAGTGATCACTTCCAAGAGACCCAGTACTTC.

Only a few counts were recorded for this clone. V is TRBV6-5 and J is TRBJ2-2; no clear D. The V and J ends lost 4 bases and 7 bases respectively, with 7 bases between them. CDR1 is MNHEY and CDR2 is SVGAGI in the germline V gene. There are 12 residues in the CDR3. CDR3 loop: CASSFRGGELFF. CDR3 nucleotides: TGTGCCAGCAGTTTCCGCGGCGGGGAGCTGTTTTTT.

The CDR3 DNA reads as TGTGCCAGCAGCCGGGACGCGGTGGGGGGATACACCTTC. Translation gives CASSRDAVGGYTF. This chain joins TRBV9 and TRBJ1-2, with D possibly being TRBD1 (5 bases). Trimming removed 4 bases from V and 11 bases from J, with 18 bases in between. Germline values: CDR1 SGDLS, CDR2 YYNGEE. This CDR3 is built from 13 residues.

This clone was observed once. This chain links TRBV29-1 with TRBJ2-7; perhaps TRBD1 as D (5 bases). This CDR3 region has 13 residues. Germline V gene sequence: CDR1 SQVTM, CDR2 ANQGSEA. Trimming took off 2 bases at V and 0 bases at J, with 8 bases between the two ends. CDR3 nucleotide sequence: TGCAGCGTTGAAACGGACACCTCCTACGAGCAGTACTTC. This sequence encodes CSVETDTSYEQYF.